Shown below are 16 T cell receptor beta chains from a single sample sequenced in a study of blood T cell repertoires in COVID-19. Assay: immunoSEQ multiplex PCR; the TCRdb copy retains only in-frame clones and omits some. This sample has around 270,000 clones; 65% to 85% occur once, and the top ten carry roughly 14%. Sequencing was carried out using peripheral blood. All receptors derive from an older person with COVID-19, enrolled during active disease.

The rearrangement links TRBV5-1 to TRBJ1-5, with D perhaps TRBD1 (5 bases). Trimming removed 0 bases from V and 3 bases from J, with 10 bases in between. The CDR3 runs 15 residues. Germline CDR1 reads SGHRS; CDR2 reads YFSETQ. The CDR3 nucleotides read TGCGCCAGCAGCTTGGACGGGGGTGACAATCAGCCCCAGCATTTT. It codes for CASSLDGGDNQPQHF.

The chain couples TRBV25-1 to TRBJ1-2; D is perhaps TRBD1 (5 bases). Per germline, CDR1 MGHDK and CDR2 SYGVNS. This CDR3 is 13 amino acids long. V lost 6 bases to trimming and J lost 7 bases, with 15 bases between them. The CDR3 loop reads CASRKQGYGGYTF. DNA of the CDR3: TGTGCCAGCAGAAAGCAGGGATATGGTGGCTACACCTTC.

This clone has a single count. The chain links TRBV29-1 to TRBJ2-1; D gene ambiguous. With 4 bases removed from V and 8 bases from J, the gap between germline ends came to 15 bases. Germline-derived CDR1 and CDR2 are SQVTM and ANQGSEA. CDR3 size: 13 residues. The CDR3 bases are TGCAGCGTTGGCCGACTCCAGTGGGATGAGCAGTTCTTC. Its translation: CSVGRLQWDEQFF.

J is TRBJ2-5 and V is TRBV10-2, with D uncertain. In germline, CDR1 is WSHSY, CDR2 SAAADI. Trimming pared 0 bases from V and 3 bases from J, leaving 11 bases between. CDR3 length: 15 amino acids. The CDR3 nucleotides are TGCGCCAGCAGTGAGTCAGAGTACAGAAAAGAGACCCAGTACTTC. This sequence encodes CASSESEYRKETQYF.

The chain recombines TRBV6-5 with TRBJ1-4; no definite D call. The CDR3 totals 13 residues. With 8 bases removed from V and 3 bases from J, the gap between germline ends came to 10 bases. The germline CDR1 and CDR2 sequences are MNHEY and SVGAGI. The CDR3 reads CASLGDANEKLFF. The CDR3 DNA follows: TGTGCCAGCCTCGGGGATGCTAATGAAAAACTGTTTTTT.

The chain couples TRBV19 to TRBJ2-1, with TRBD2 identical over 9 bases. The CDR3 is made up of 15 amino acids. Germline V gene sequence: CDR1 LNHDA, CDR2 SQIVND (reference sequence). J lost 5 bases, V lost 3 bases, and 5 bases had no gene match. The DNA of the CDR3 is TGTGCCAGTAGTATTAGGCTAGCGGGGAACAATGAGCAGTTCTTC. Translated: CASSIRLAGNNEQFF.

The V gene is TRBV15, the J gene TRBJ1-2; 8 bases map to TRBD1. With 3 bases clipped from V and 8 bases from J, the junction kept 5 bases outside the gene matches. Looked up from germline, CDR1 is LNHNV and CDR2 is YYDKDF (reference sequence). The CDR3 is made up of 13 amino acids. The CDR3 sequence: CATSSRTGSGYTF. CDR3 bases: TGTGCCACCAGCAGCAGGACAGGGAGCGGCTACACCTTC.

The CDR3 protein is CASSRPRPGQFTDTQYF. In nucleotides, the CDR3 is TGTGCCAGCAGCCGACCAAGACCGGGACAGTTCACAGATACGCAGTATTTT. The gene calls are TRBV3-1 (or the pseudogene TRBV3-2) and TRBJ2-3; 7 nucleotides line up with TRBD1. This CDR3 has 17 amino acids. V gave up 4 bases and J gave up 2 bases; unmatched junction bases: 12. The germline V gene encodes CDR1 LGHDT and CDR2 YNNKEL (reference sequence).

The chain links TRBV2 to TRBJ2-5, with 13 bases matching TRBD2. The V gene end was trimmed by 6 bases and the J gene end by 9 bases; junction bases not matched to a gene: 7. The germline gives CDR1 SNHLY, CDR2 FYNNEI. CDR3 length equals 14 residues. DNA for the CDR3: TGTGCCAGCAGGGGACTAGCGGGGCCAGTGGCCCAGTACTTC. It specifies CASRGLAGPVAQYF.

The chain carries TRBV6-2 or TRBV6-3 and TRBJ2-1; 7 bases are shared with TRBD2. This CDR3 has 14 amino acids. J lost 9 bases, V lost 5 bases, and 10 bases had no gene match. The germline CDR1 and CDR2 sequences are MNHEY and SVGEGT. The chain's CDR3 is CASSPRTSYSEQFF. CDR3 DNA: TGTGCCAGCAGTCCACGGACTAGTTACTCTGAGCAGTTCTTC.

This clone occurred once. The rearrangement links TRBV7-8 to TRBJ1-4; 9 nucleotides agree with TRBD1. With V trimmed by 3 bases and J by 4 bases, 6 bases remained unmatched. The germline CDR1 and CDR2 sequences are SGHVS and FQNEAQ. This CDR3 has 16 residues. CDR3 DNA: TGTGCCAGCAGCTTTGTCGGGGACAGGGTTAATGAAAAACTGTTTTTT. Encoded protein: CASSFVGDRVNEKLFF.

The chain is built from TRBV2 and TRBJ1-5, with 11 bases that match TRBD1. Germline CDR1 and CDR2: SNHLY and FYNNEI. The CDR3 totals 15 residues. V was pared by 6 bases and J by 7 bases, with 8 bases of the junction left unmatched. For the CDR3, the DNA is TGTGCCAGCAGGGGGGACAGGGGGTACGGGCAGCCCCAGCATTTT. This codes for CASRGDRGYGQPQHF.

J is TRBJ1-2 and V is TRBV19; 8 positions agree with TRBD1. Germline lookup yields CDR1 LNHDA and CDR2 SQIVND (reference sequence). V was pared by 5 bases and J by 7 bases, with 9 bases of the junction left unmatched. This CDR3 spans 14 amino acids. The CDR3 sequence is CASSRQDRAGGYTF. CDR3 bases: TGTGCCAGTAGTCGCCAGGACAGGGCGGGTGGCTACACCTTC.

V and J are TRBV11-2 and TRBJ2-3; TRBD1 agrees at 9 bases. Looked up from germline, CDR1 is SGHAT and CDR2 is FQNNGV. This CDR3 spans 15 amino acids. After removal of 3 bases from V and 4 bases from J, the junction contained 5 bases not matched to a gene. CDR3 coding DNA: TGTGCCAGCAGCTTGTCGGGACAGGGCGCAGATACGCAGTATTTT. This gives the protein CASSLSGQGADTQYF.

This rearrangement joins TRBV4-3 to TRBJ2-2; weak D call: TRBD1 (5 bases). The CDR3 is 17 residues long. Trimming stripped 4 bases from V and 3 bases from J, with 18 bases between. Per germline, CDR1 LGHNA and CDR2 YSLEER. The CDR3 is CASSPNARGVHTGELFF. The CDR3 coding sequence is TGCGCCAGCAGCCCCAACGCAAGGGGCGTGCACACCGGGGAGCTGTTTTTT.

The rearrangement links TRBV5-1 to TRBJ1-2; perhaps TRBD1 as D (6 bases). Germline V gene sequence: CDR1 SGHRS, CDR2 YFSETQ. This CDR3 has 15 amino acids. The V and J ends lost 3 bases and 2 bases respectively, with 14 bases between them. The chain's CDR3 is CASSSTSGTNYGYTF. CDR3 nucleotide sequence: TGCGCCAGCAGCTCAACCTCCGGGACAAACTATGGCTACACCTTC.